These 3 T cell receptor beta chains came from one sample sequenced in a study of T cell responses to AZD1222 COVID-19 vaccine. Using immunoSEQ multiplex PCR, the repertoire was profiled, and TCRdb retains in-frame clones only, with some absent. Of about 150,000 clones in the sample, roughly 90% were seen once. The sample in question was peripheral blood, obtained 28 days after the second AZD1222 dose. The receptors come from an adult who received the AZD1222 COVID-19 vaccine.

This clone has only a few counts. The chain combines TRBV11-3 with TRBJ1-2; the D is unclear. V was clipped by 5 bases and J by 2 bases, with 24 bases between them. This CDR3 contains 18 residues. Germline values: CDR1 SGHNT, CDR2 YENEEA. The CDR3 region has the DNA TGTGCCAGCAGCACACTTAAACATCACTCGGGGTCCAACTATGGCTACACCTTC. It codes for CASSTLKHHSGSNYGYTF.

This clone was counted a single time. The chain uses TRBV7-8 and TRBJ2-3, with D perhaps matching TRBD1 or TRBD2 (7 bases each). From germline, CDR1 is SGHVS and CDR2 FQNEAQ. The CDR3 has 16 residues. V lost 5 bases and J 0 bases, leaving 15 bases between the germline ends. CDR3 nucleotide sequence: TGTGCCAGCAGCAGCGGGACAGCGATGAGCACAGATACGCAGTATTTT. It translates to CASSSGTAMSTDTQYF.

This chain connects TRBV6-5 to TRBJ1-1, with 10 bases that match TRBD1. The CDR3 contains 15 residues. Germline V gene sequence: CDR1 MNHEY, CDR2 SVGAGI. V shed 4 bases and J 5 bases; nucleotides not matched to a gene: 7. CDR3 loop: CASSSLGTGETEAFF. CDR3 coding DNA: TGTGCCAGCAGTTCCCTCGGGACAGGGGAAACTGAAGCTTTCTTT.